Sequencing of this T cell receptor beta chain was carried out in a study of T cell changes during pregnancy in multiple sclerosis. Some clones are missing from TCRdb's copy, which holds only in-frame ones; the method was immunoSEQ multiplex PCR. The sample has approximately 73,000 clones, more than 80% seen once. This CDR3 has 14 amino acids. CDR1 is KGHSH, CDR2 LQKENI, per germline. V was trimmed by 3 bases and J by 5 bases, leaving 13 bases between them. The V gene is TRBV18, the J gene TRBJ1-1, with D perhaps matching TRBD1 (6 bases). The receptor was derived from a female donor with multiple sclerosis, enrolled in a pregnancy study. Sequenced here: CD4+ T cells from peripheral blood mononuclear cells, sampled before pregnancy. The CDR3 protein is CASSPGHRGTEAFF. The CDR3 DNA follows: TGTGCCAGCTCACCGGGACATCGGGGAACTGAAGCTTTCTTT.